This T cell receptor beta chain was sequenced in a study of blood T cells in healthy people across ages. Study findings and constraints: Shifts in expanded clonotypes may have been confounded by donor CMV status, which was unknown. It was found that TCR beta diversity correlated strongly with the percentage of naive T cells.

Together with a sample-barcoded 5' primer, a J-beta primer mix was included in a second PCR lasting about 7 to 11 cycles. Each cDNA was tagged by a template-switch adaptor containing 12 random nucleotides. TCRdb recomputed calls from the 5' RACE reads with MiXCR, one row per CDR3 protein. The sample lists 1.5 million to 2 million distinct CDR3 sequences, around half occurring once. The CDR3 contains 14 residues. Comment on this clonotype: Its antigen is unknown.

The V gene is TRBV21-1, the J gene TRBJ1-3. TRBV21-1 has pseudogene status. The TCR was taken from a middle-aged woman in good health. The sample was blood. The chain's CDR3 is CASRKQGSGNTIYF. The CDR3 nucleotides are TGTGCCAGCAGGAAACAGGGCTCTGGAAACACCATATATTTT.